This T cell receptor beta chain comes out of a study of cytomegalovirus exposure and HLA in healthy donors. Broader study findings: In vitro testing confirmed a few CMV-associated chains as specific for CMV antigens.

Germline-derived CDR1 and CDR2 are LNHDA and SQIVND (reference sequence). The junction had 6 bases not matched to a gene; V was cut back by 3 bases and J by 4 bases. The CDR3 runs to 15 residues. From the roughly 110-subject validation cohort, which was separate from the roughly 690-subject first cohort, the donors were drawn. About this clone itself: Its antigen remains unknown.

Only in-frame clones appear in the TCRdb table, and some are missing; sequencing was by immunoSEQ multiplex PCR. The sample gives 50,000 to 65,000 clones, over 85% of which show up once; approximately 8.1% is in the top ten. The specimen sequenced was PBMCs. V gene TRBV19 combines with J gene TRBJ2-5; the match to TRBD1 covers 9 bases. The TCR comes from a woman aged 18-29 years in good health and CMV-seropositive. CDR3: CASSIGDRVVETQYF. DNA for the CDR3: TGTGCCAGTAGTATCGGGGACAGGGTGGTAGAGACCCAGTACTTC.